The next 19 T cell receptor beta chains were all read from a single sample in a study of blood T cell repertoires in COVID-19. Repertoires were generated with immunoSEQ multiplex PCR, while TCRdb's copy carries only in-frame clones and drops some. The sample records 170,000 or so clones, over 75% being singletons. Sequenced: peripheral blood. The receptor set was obtained from a man aged 65 to 85 with active or convalescent COVID-19.

V and J are TRBV7-8 and TRBJ2-7, with D tentatively TRBD1 (5 bases). Germline CDR1 is SGHVS and CDR2 is FQNEAQ. V was shortened by 5 bases and J by 4 bases, with 12 bases between the two germline ends. The CDR3 has 13 amino acids. CDR3: CASSAWGSYEQYF. The CDR3 nucleotides read TGTGCCAGCAGCGCCTGGGGCTCATACGAGCAGTACTTC.

The sample holds a few counts of this clone. The chain recombines TRBV2 with TRBJ1-2, with D possibly matching TRBD1 (6 bases). Germline V CDR1 and CDR2: SNHLY, FYNNEI. V was trimmed by 4 bases and J by 4 bases, leaving 13 bases between them. This CDR3 spans 14 amino acids. The CDR3 region has the DNA TGTGCCAGCAGTGTTGGGGGCGCCTCCTATGGCTACACCTTC. Translation: CASSVGGASYGYTF.

The rearrangement uses TRBV11-3 and TRBJ2-1; 9 bases fit TRBD1. The CDR3 length is 15 residues. V lost 5 bases and J lost 1; bases outside the gene matches: 3. Per the germline V gene, CDR1 is SGHNT and CDR2 is YENEEA. The CDR3 DNA follows: TGTGCCAGCAGCGAGGGGACAGGGTCCTACAATGAGCAGTTCTTC. Translated: CASSEGTGSYNEQFF.

V gene TRBV18 combines with J gene TRBJ2-7; D may be TRBD1 (6 bases). This CDR3 spans 18 amino acids. Trimming left V 2 bases short and J 2 bases short, with 22 bases between. The germline CDR1 and CDR2 sequences are KGHSH and LQKENI. The CDR3 protein is CASSPFSPGTGNTYEQYF. CDR3 nucleotides: TGTGCCAGCTCACCATTCAGTCCGGGCACAGGGAATACCTACGAGCAGTACTTC. Together with reference TRBV18 and TRBJ2-7, the CDR3 gives the full variable domain: NAGVMQNPRHLVRRRGQEARLRCSPMKGHSHVYWYRQLPEEGLKFMVYLQKENIIDESGMPKERFSAEFPKEGPSILRIQQVVRGDSAAYFCASSPFSPGTGNTYEQYFGPGTRLTVT.

This chain links TRBV20-1 with TRBJ1-1, with TRBD1 as a possible D gene (5 bases). With 3 bases removed from V and 5 bases from J, the gap between germline ends came to 13 bases. Germline loops: CDR1 DFQATT, CDR2 SNEGSKA (reference sequence). The CDR3 contains 13 residues. CDR3 nucleotide sequence: TGCAGTGCTAGTGCTGTAGGGGTAACTGAAGCTTTCTTT. Amino acid sequence: CSASAVGVTEAFF.

This clone was observed many times. The chain is built from TRBV4-2 and TRBJ1-2; maybe TRBD1 (5 bases). Germline assignment: CDR1 LGHNA and CDR2 YNFKEQ. The V end was cut by 4 bases, the J end by 7 bases, with 19 bases between. The CDR3 loop spans 15 amino acids. CDR3 amino acids: CASSPDGASRGGYTF. CDR3 coding DNA: TGTGCCAGCAGCCCCGATGGGGCTTCTAGGGGTGGCTACACCTTC.

The chain couples TRBV5-1 to TRBJ2-7, with D unresolved. The CDR3 contains 14 residues. CDR1 is SGHRS and CDR2 is YFSETQ in the germline V gene. Deletions cut 2 bases from V and 0 bases from J, with 9 bases between. The CDR3 spells CASSLLTSSYEQYF. The CDR3 DNA reads as TGCGCCAGCAGCTTACTCACGAGCTCCTACGAGCAGTACTTC.

J is TRBJ1-5 and V is TRBV7-6; D gene ambiguous. Germline V gene sequence: CDR1 SGHVS, CDR2 FNYEAQ. CDR3 length: 14 amino acids. Trimming stripped 5 bases from V and 7 bases from J, with 15 bases between. CDR3 bases: TGTGCCAGCAGCAGCCGGACTGCGGGGCAGCCCCAGCATTTT. Amino acids: CASSSRTAGQPQHF.

Only a few counts were recorded for this clone. The chain carries TRBV7-7 and TRBJ2-1; maybe TRBD2 (7 bases). Trimming shortened V by 1 base and J by 7 bases, and 14 bases separated the two germline ends. Germline CDR1 is SSHAT and CDR2 is FNYEAQ (reference sequence). The CDR3 covers 15 residues. The CDR3 loop is CASSLVGGDINEQFF. The CDR3 DNA reads as TGTGCCAGCAGCTTAGTAGGGGGGGACATAAATGAGCAGTTCTTC.

The rearrangement uses TRBV18 and TRBJ1-3, with 7 bases fitting TRBD1. J lost 0 bases, V lost 6 bases, and 5 bases had no gene match. CDR1 is KGHSH and CDR2 is LQKENI in the germline V gene. CDR3 size: 15 residues. CDR3 protein: CASSSEGASGNTIYF. In nucleotides, the CDR3 is TGTGCCAGCTCGTCAGAGGGGGCCTCTGGAAACACCATATATTTT.

This clone was recorded only once. The V call is TRBV27, the J call TRBJ1-1; no firm D call. The CDR3 covers 15 residues. V lost 1 base and J lost 1, with 10 bases in between. Germline assignment: CDR1 MNHEY and CDR2 SMNVEV (reference sequence). The DNA for the CDR3 is TGTGCCAGCAGTTTATTTTCCCGACAGAACACTGAAGCTTTCTTT. This encodes CASSLFSRQNTEAFF.

This chain links TRBV9 with TRBJ1-2; D is undetermined. The CDR3 sequence is 17 residues long. Germline loops: CDR1 SGDLS, CDR2 YYNGEE. The germline V and J ends were trimmed by 3 bases and 4 bases, with 22 bases remaining between them. DNA for the CDR3: TGTGCCAGCAGCGCGAACCCGGGGAAGTTGGTATCCTATGGCTACACCTTC. Its translation: CASSANPGKLVSYGYTF. The full variable domain, in which reference TRBV9 and TRBJ1-2 provide the parts outside the CDR3, is DSGVTQTPKHLITATGQRVTLRCSPRSGDLSVYWYQQSLDQGLQFLIQYYNGEERAKGNILERFSAQQFPDLHSELNLSSLELGDSALYFCASSANPGKLVSYGYTFGSGTRLTVV.

This clone came up once. This chain joins TRBV6-5 and TRBJ2-5; possibly TRBD2 for D (5 bases). The CDR3 sequence is 15 residues long. Deletions cut 7 bases from V and 0 bases from J, with 15 bases between. Germline V gene lookup returns CDR1 MNHEY and CDR2 SVGAGI. The CDR3 here is CASTGPGLYQETQYF. The CDR3 coding sequence is TGTGCCAGCACCGGACCGGGATTGTACCAAGAGACCCAGTACTTC.

The V gene is TRBV7-9, the J gene TRBJ2-5; 8 nucleotides agree with TRBD1. From germline, CDR1 is SEHNR and CDR2 FQNEAQ (reference sequence). The trim removed 5 bases at V and 3 bases at J, leaving 8 bases unmatched. The CDR3 extends over 15 amino acids. As DNA, the CDR3 is TGTGCCAGCAGCCCCCGGACAGGGAAAGAAGAGACCCAGTACTTC. This translates into CASSPRTGKEETQYF.

The V gene is TRBV6-5, the J gene TRBJ1-1; D ambiguous. The CDR3 is 16 amino acids. V was cut by 2 bases and J by 0 bases, with 13 bases left in between. Germline CDR1 and CDR2: MNHEY and SVGAGI. The CDR3 sequence is CASSYGPPLMNTEAFF. Written as DNA, the CDR3 is TGTGCCAGCAGTTACGGTCCGCCCCTAATGAACACTGAAGCTTTCTTT.

The chain employs TRBV7-9 and TRBJ2-7, with 10 positions matching TRBD2. The CDR3 is 15 amino acids. Trimming at V came to 5 bases and at J to 3 bases, leaving 7 bases not matched to a gene. Germline values: CDR1 SEHNR, CDR2 FQNEAQ (reference sequence). The CDR3 nucleotides read TGTGCCAGCAGCGAGGGGGCTAGCGGGAGCTACGAGCAGTACTTC. Its protein is CASSEGASGSYEQYF.

The rearrangement links TRBV4-1 to TRBJ2-1; TRBD2 agrees at 15 bases. The germline V gene encodes CDR1 MGHRA and CDR2 YSYEKL. The CDR3 loop spans 19 amino acids. The ends lost 3 bases at V and 8 bases at J; junction bases unmatched: 14. In nucleotides, the CDR3 is TGCGCCAGCAGCCATCGGTACAAGGGACTAGCGGGAGGCCGTCATGAGCAGTTCTTC. Encoded protein: CASSHRYKGLAGGRHEQFF.

A single count supports this clone. The V call is TRBV27, the J call TRBJ1-2, with TRBD1 matching over 12 bases. The CDR3 extends over 16 amino acids. CDR1 is MNHEY and CDR2 is SMNVEV in the germline V gene (reference sequence). J gave up 6 bases and V 5 bases, and 10 bases lay outside the gene matches. The CDR3 is CASSPGTGGGIHGYTF. The CDR3 DNA follows: TGTGCCAGCAGTCCCGGGACAGGGGGCGGGATACATGGCTACACCTTC.

Only one count was recorded for this clone. The chain carries TRBV25-1 and TRBJ2-7; 10 positions agree with TRBD1. J gave up 6 bases and V 0 bases, and 5 bases lay outside the gene matches. This CDR3 comprises 15 residues. Germline V lookup: CDR1 MGHDK, CDR2 SYGVNS. The CDR3 sequence: CASSEYGTGAGEQYF. DNA for the CDR3: TGTGCCAGCAGTGAATATGGGACAGGGGCTGGCGAGCAGTACTTC.